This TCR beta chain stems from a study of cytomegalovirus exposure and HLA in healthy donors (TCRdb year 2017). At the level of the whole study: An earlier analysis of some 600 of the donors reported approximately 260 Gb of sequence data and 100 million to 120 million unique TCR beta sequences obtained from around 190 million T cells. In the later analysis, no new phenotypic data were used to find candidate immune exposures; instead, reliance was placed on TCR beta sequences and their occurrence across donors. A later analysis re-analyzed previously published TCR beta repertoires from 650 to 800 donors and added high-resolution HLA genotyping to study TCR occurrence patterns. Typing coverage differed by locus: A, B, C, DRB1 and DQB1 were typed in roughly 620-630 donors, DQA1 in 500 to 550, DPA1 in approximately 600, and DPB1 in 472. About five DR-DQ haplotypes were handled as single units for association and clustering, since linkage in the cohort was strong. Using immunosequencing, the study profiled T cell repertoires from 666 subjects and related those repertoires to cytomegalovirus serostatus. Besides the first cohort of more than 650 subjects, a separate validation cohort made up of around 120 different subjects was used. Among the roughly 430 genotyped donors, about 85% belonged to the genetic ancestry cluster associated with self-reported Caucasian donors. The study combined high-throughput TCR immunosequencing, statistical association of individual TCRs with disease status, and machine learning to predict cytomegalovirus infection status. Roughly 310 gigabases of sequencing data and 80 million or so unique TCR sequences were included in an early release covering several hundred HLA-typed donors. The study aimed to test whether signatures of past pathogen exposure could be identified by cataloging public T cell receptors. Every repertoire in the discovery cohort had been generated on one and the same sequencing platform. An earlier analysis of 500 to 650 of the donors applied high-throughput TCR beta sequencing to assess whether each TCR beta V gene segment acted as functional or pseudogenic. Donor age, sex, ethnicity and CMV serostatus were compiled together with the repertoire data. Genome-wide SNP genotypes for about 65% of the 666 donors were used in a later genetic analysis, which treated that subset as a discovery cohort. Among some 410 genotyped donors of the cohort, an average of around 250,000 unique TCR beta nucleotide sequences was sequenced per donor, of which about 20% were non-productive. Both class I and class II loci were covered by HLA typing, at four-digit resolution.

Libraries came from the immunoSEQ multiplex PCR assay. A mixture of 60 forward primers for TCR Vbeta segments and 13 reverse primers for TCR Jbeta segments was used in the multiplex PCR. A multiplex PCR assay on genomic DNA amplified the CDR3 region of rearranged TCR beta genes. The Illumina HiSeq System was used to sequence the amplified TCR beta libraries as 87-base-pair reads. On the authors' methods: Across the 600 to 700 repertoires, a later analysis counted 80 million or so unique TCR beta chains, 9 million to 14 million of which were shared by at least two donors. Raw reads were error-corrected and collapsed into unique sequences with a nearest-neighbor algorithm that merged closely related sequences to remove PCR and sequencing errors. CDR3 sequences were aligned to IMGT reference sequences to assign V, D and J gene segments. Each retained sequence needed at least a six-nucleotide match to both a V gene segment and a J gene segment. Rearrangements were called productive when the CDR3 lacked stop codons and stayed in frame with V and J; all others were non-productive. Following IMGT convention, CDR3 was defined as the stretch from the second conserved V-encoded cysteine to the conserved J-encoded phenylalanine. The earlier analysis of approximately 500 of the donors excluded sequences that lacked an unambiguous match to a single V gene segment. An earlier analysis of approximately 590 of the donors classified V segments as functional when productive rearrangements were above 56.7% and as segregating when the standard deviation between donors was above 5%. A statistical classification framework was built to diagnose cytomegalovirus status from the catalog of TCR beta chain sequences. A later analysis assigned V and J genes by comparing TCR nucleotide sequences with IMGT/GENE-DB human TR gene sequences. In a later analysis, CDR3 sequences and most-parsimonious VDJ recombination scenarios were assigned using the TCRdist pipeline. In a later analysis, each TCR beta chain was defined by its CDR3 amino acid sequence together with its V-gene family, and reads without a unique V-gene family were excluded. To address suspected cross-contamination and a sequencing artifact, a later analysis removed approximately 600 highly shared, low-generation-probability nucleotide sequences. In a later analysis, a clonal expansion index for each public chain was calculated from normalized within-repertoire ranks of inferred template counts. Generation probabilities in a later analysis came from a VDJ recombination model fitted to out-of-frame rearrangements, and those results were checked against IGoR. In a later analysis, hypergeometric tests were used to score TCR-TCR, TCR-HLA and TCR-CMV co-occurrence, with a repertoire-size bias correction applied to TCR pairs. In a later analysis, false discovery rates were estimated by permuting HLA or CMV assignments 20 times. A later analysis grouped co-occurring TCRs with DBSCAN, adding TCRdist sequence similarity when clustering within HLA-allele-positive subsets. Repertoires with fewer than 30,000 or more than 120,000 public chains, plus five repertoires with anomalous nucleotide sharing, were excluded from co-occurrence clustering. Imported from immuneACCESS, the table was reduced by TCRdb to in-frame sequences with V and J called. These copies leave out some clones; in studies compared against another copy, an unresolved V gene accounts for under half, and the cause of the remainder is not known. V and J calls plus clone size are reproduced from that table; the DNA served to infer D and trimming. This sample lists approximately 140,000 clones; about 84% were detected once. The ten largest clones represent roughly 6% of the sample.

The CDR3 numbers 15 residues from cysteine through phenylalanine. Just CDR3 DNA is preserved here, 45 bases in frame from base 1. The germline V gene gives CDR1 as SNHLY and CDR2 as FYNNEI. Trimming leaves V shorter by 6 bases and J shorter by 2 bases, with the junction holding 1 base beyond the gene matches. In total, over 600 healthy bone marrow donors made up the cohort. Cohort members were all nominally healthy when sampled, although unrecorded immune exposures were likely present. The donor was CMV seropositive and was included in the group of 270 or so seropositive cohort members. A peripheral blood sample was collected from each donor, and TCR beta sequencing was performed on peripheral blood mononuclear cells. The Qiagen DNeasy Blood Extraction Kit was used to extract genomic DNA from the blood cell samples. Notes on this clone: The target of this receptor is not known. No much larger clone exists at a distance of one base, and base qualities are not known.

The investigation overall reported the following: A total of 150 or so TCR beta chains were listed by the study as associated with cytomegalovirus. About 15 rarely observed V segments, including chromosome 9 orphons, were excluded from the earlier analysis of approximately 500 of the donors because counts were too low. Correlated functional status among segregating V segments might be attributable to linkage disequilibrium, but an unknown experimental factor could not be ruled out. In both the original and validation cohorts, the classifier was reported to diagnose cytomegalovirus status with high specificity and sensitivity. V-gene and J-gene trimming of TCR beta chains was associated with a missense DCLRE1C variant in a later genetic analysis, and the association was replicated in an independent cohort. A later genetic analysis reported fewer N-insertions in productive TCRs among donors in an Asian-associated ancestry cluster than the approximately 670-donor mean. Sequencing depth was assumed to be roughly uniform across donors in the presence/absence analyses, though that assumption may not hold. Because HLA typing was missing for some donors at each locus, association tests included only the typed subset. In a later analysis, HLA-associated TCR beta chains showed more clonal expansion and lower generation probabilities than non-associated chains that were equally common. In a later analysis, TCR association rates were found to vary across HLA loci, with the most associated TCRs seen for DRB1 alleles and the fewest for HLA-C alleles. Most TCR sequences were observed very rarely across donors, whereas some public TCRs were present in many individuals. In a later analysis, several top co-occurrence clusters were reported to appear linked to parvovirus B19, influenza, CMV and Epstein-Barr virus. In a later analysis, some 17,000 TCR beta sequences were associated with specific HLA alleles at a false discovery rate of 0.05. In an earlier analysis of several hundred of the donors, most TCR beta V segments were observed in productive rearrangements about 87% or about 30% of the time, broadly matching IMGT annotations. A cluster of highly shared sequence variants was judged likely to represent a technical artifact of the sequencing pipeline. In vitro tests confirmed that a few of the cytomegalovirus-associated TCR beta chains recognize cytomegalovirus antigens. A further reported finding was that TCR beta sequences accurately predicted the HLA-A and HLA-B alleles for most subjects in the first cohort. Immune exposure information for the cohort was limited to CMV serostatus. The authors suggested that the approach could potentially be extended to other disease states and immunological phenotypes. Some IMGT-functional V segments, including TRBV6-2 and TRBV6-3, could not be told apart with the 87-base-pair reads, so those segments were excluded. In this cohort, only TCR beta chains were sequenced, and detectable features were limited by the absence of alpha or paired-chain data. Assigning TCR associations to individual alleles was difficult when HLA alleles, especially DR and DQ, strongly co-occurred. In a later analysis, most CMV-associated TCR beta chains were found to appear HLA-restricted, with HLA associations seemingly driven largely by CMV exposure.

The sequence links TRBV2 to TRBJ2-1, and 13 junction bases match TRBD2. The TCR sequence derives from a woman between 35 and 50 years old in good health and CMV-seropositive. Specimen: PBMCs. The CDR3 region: CASRGTSGTYNEQFF. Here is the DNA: TGTGCCAGCAGGGGGACTAGCGGGACCTACAATGAGCAGTTCTTC.